This T cell receptor (beta chain) was documented in a study of a mutant IDH1 vaccine in newly diagnosed glioma. About the study: Vaccination started 4-6 weeks after radiotherapy alone, or with temozolomide cycles.

Generated by immunoSEQ multiplex PCR, the TCRdb table keeps only in-frame clones and is missing some. Of tens of thousands of clones in the sample, approximately 81% are singletons; the top ten hold about 4.5%. Germline trimming cut 7 bases from V and 3 bases from J; bases unmatched to any gene: 5. This CDR3 has 13 residues. Germline V CDR1 and CDR2: MDHEN, SYDVKM. This clone was seen only once. Its antigen is currently unknown. Indicated time point: week 35, safety follow-up. Vaccination comprised doses that each held 300 ug of mutant IDH1 20-mer peptide, plus topical imiquimod. Sample: PBMCs, taken from a glioma patient whose treatment included an IDH1 peptide vaccine. The clonotype originates from a middle-aged woman with glioma. Some clones in this sample may be carry-over from other donors' samples. The V gene is TRBV28, the J gene TRBJ2-7; 8 nucleotides match TRBD1. CDR3: CASNRQGRYEQYF. CDR3 DNA: TGTGCCAGCAATAGACAGGGGCGCTACGAGCAGTACTTC.